Below, 14 T cell receptor beta chains from the same sample are listed, as sequenced in a study of metastatic and nonmetastatic thyroid tumors. From the PCR reads, TCRdb re-called clones with MiXCR. Of tens of thousands of clones listed, around 14% were seen once; the top ten hold less than 8.5%. All patients were untreated before thyroid surgery. Sequencing was done on a sample of blood. These receptors all stem from a male donor with papillary thyroid cancer or a benign thyroid nodule (not recorded which). Some clones in this sample may be carry-over from other donors' samples.

This clone has at least ten counts. The chain couples TRBV6-1 to TRBJ2-1, with 10 bases matching TRBD2. This CDR3 spans 16 amino acids. The germline V gene has CDR1 MNHNS and CDR2 SASEGT. The junction had 8 bases not matched to a gene; V was cut back by 5 bases and J by 4 bases. CDR3 DNA sequence: TGTGCCAGCAGTCTACAGGGGACTAGCGCTTACAATGAGCAGTTCTTC. It encodes CASSLQGTSAYNEQFF.

To note about this clone: A much larger clone lies one base from this, so it may be a read error. The V gene is TRBV19, the J gene TRBJ2-1; D call uncertain. Per germline, CDR1 LNHDA and CDR2 SQIVND (reference sequence). Trimming removed 4 bases at V and 7 bases at J, with 14 bases between. CDR3 length equals 14 residues. The CDR3 sequence is CASSTTGDANEQFF. The DNA for the CDR3 is TGTGCCAGTAGTACTACCGGAGACGCGAATGAGCAGTTCTTC.

The V and J genes are TRBV5-1 and TRBJ1-6; D is unresolved. The germline V and J ends were trimmed by 0 bases and 5 bases, with 12 bases remaining between them. The CDR3 is made up of 16 amino acids. CDR1 is SGHRS and CDR2 is YFSETQ in the germline V gene. CDR3: CASSLEIVGNNSPLHF. In DNA form, the CDR3 reads TGCGCCAGCAGCTTGGAGATTGTCGGAAATAATTCACCCCTCCACTTT.

This clone has ten or more counts. The V call is TRBV19, the J call TRBJ2-7; TRBD1 agrees at 7 bases. The germline V gene encodes CDR1 LNHDA and CDR2 SQIVND (reference sequence). V lost 3 bases, J lost 3 bases, and 8 bases stayed unmatched. This CDR3 contains 15 residues. Written as DNA, the CDR3 is TGTGCCAGTAGTATGACGACGGGACAGAACTACGAGCAGTACTTC. It encodes CASSMTTGQNYEQYF.

This clone was seen ten or more times. The rearrangement joins TRBV4-1 to TRBJ2-3, with 13 bases that match TRBD2. Trimming took 4 bases from V and 4 from J; bases not matched to a gene: 8. CDR1 is MGHRA, CDR2 YSYEKL, per germline. The length of the CDR3 is 17 residues. The chain's CDR3 is CASSLGLAGVISDTQYF. CDR3 nucleotide sequence: TGCGCCAGCAGCCTCGGACTAGCGGGAGTTATTTCAGATACGCAGTATTTT.

This clone was detected ten times or more. V usage is TRBV6-1 and J usage is TRBJ1-4, with a tentative D call TRBD1 (5 bases). Trimming cost V 4 bases and J 7 bases, with 7 bases left between them. From germline, CDR1 is MNHNS and CDR2 SASEGT. The CDR3 length is 12 residues. The CDR3 spells CASSVGTEKLFF. CDR3 DNA: TGTGCCAGCAGTGTCGGGACTGAAAAACTGTTTTTT.

In its sample, this clone was seen many times. This rearrangement joins TRBV24-1 to TRBJ2-3, with no clear D. V lost 9 bases to trimming and J lost 1 base, with 7 bases between them. From germline, CDR1 is KGHDR and CDR2 SFDVKD. The CDR3 runs to 12 residues. CDR3: CATEDGTDTQYF. DNA of the CDR3: TGTGCCACCGAAGACGGCACAGATACGCAGTATTTT.

The sample holds many counts of this clone. V usage is TRBV7-3 and J usage is TRBJ2-7, with a possible D match to TRBD2 (5 bases). This CDR3 is built from 15 residues. V was pared by 5 bases and J by 3 bases, with 17 bases between. Germline V gene lookup returns CDR1 SGHTA and CDR2 FQGTGA. The CDR3 nucleotides read TGTGCCAGCAGCCCGACGGCGGGTCCCTTCTACGAGCAGTACTTC. As protein: CASSPTAGPFYEQYF.

The sample holds many counts of this clone. The V and J genes are TRBV6-2 or TRBV6-3 and TRBJ2-5; possible D gene TRBD1, 5 bases. The V end was cut by 4 bases, the J end by 2 bases, with 20 bases between. This CDR3 is built from 17 residues. CDR1 and CDR2 from the germline V gene are MNHEY and SVGEGT. In DNA form, the CDR3 reads TGTGCCAGCAGTTCCTCAGGGTGGCGGAGTAGACAAGAGACCCAGTACTTC. This sequence encodes CASSSSGWRSRQETQYF.

This clone was found many times. The chain combines TRBV20-1 with TRBJ1-6; D may be TRBD1 (5 bases). This CDR3 has 15 residues. V lost 3 bases and J 0 bases, leaving 9 bases between the germline ends. Germline V CDR1 and CDR2: DFQATT, SNEGSKA (reference sequence). DNA for the CDR3: TGCAGTGCTAGCGCAGGGTCCTCCTATAATTCACCCCTCCACTTT. This codes for CSASAGSSYNSPLHF.

The table lists this clone with a few counts. V and J are TRBV15 and TRBJ2-1; 10 bases fit TRBD2. The CDR3 has 15 amino acids. J lost 5 bases, V lost 4 bases, and 5 bases had no gene match. Germline V lookup: CDR1 LNHNV, CDR2 YYDKDF (reference sequence). CDR3 protein: CATSTATSGHNEQFF. The CDR3 DNA reads as TGTGCCACCAGCACTGCGACTAGCGGGCACAATGAGCAGTTCTTC.

This clone was seen only a few times. This chain joins TRBV6-2 or TRBV6-3 and TRBJ2-1; 8 bases agree with TRBD2. Germline V gene lookup returns CDR1 MNHEY and CDR2 SVGEGT. This CDR3 spans 14 amino acids. Unmatched junction bases numbered 19, after V lost 11 bases and J lost 13 bases. This CDR3 is CACRGGLVVSDQFF. CDR3 coding DNA: TGTGCCTGTCGAGGGGGACTAGTGGTTTCTGATCAGTTCTTC.

This clone was detected ten times or more. The CDR3 nucleotides are TGCAGTGCTAGAGTCAGGGTGGGTTTTCGGAATTCACCCCTCCACTTT. This codes for CSARVRVGFRNSPLHF. The V call is TRBV20-1, the J call TRBJ1-6; D may be TRBD1 (5 bases). Trimming took 1 base from V and 7 from J, leaving 17 bases between them. From germline, CDR1 is DFQATT and CDR2 SNEGSKA (reference sequence). This CDR3 is built from 16 residues.

V is TRBV4-1 and J is TRBJ1-1; D is unclear. Germline assignment: CDR1 MGHRA and CDR2 YSYEKL. V shed 1 base and J shed 0 bases, with 3 bases lying between them. This CDR3 contains 13 residues. The CDR3 sequence is CASSQGVNTEAFF. CDR3 bases: TGCGCCAGCAGCCAAGGAGTGAACACTGAAGCTTTCTTT.